These 3 T cell receptor beta chains were sequenced from one sample in a study of blood T cell repertoires in COVID-19. The table came from immunoSEQ multiplex PCR; TCRdb's copy has only in-frame clones and leaves some out. The data contain fewer than 350,000 clones, 70% to 90% of them seen just once; the ten biggest clones take up around 4.5%. The sample consisted of PBMCs or T cells enriched from blood (not recorded which). The receptors were sampled from a woman aged 40-49 years with acute COVID-19.

The chain links TRBV6-5 to TRBJ1-2, with 9 bases fitting TRBD1. V was clipped by 6 bases and J by 6 bases; unmatched bases: 5. CDR1 is MNHEY, CDR2 SVGAGI, per germline. This CDR3 is 13 amino acids long. The CDR3 coding sequence is TGTGCCAGCAGCCCGACAGGGGGTAATGGCTACACCTTC. Its translation: CASSPTGGNGYTF.

A remark on this clone: The sample has other DNA sequences that encode this CDR3 too. This chain uses TRBV10-3 with TRBJ2-1, with 11 bases identical to TRBD2. CDR1 is ENHRY and CDR2 is SYGVKD in the germline V gene. V lost 3 bases and J lost 7; bases outside the gene matches: 5. This CDR3 contains 15 residues. The CDR3 DNA reads as TGTGCCATCAGTGAAACTAGCGGGAGTAGGAATGAGCAGTTCTTC. This gives the protein CAISETSGSRNEQFF.

The rearrangement uses TRBV9 and TRBJ2-1, with D unresolved. Trimming took off 0 bases at V and 2 bases at J, with 9 bases between the two ends. The CDR3 runs to 15 residues. Germline V gene sequence: CDR1 SGDLS, CDR2 YYNGEE. The chain's CDR3 is CASSVGSGAYNEQFF. For the CDR3, the DNA is TGTGCCAGCAGCGTAGGTTCGGGTGCCTACAATGAGCAGTTCTTC.